This T cell receptor (beta chain) comes out of a study of shared clonotypes between healthy human individuals. Broader study findings: Naive CD4 clonotypes were shared across a handful of donors at 4% to 5%.

Germline-derived CDR1 and CDR2 are MDHEN and SYDVKM. The CDR3 is 14 amino acids. V was clipped by 6 bases and J by 9 bases; unmatched bases: 6. Some clones are missing from TCRdb's copy, which holds only in-frame ones; the method was immunoSEQ multiplex PCR. The repertoire has 660,000 or so clones, about 95% of them found once; the top ten carry around 0.1%. In the naive CD8 group, cells lacked CD45RO and were positively selected for CCR7, so terminally differentiated effector memory CD45RA+ cells were left out. Donors comprised only Caucasian adults living in Nashville, Tennessee. Details on this clone: Its antigen remains unidentified.

Sequencing was performed on naive CD8+ T cells sorted from blood. The V call is TRBV28, the J call TRBJ1-4; 11 bases match TRBD1. The sequence was obtained from a woman aged 30 to 39 in good health. CDR3 sequence (DNA): TGTGCCAGCAGGCTGGGACAGGGGGTGAAAAAACTGTTTTTT. It encodes CASRLGQGVKKLFF.